This T cell receptor beta chain derives from a study of technical replicates of blood from several donors. V gave up 8 bases and J gave up 5 bases; unmatched junction bases: 8. The CDR3 covers 15 residues. Germline CDR1 and CDR2: SNHLY and FYNNEI. Some clones are missing from TCRdb's copy, which holds only in-frame ones; the method was immunoSEQ multiplex PCR. The sample includes 100,000 or so clones, over 90% of them seen just once. The chain joins TRBV2 to TRBJ2-5, with TRBD2 matching over 13 bases. Sequencing was performed on T cells isolated from PBMCs. This sequence was found in a human donor in good health. CDR3 nucleotide sequence: TGTGCCAGCGTGTCGGGACTAGCGGGGTGGGAGACCCAGTACTTC. Amino acid sequence: CASVSGLAGWETQYF. Full variable domain (missing parts from reference TRBV2 and TRBJ2-5): EPEVTQTPSHQVTQMGQEVILRCVPISNHLYFYWYRQILGQKVEFLVSFYNNEISEKSEIFDDQFSVERPDGSNFTLKIRSTKLEDSAMYFCASVSGLAGWETQYFGPGTRLLVL.